This entry is about one TCR beta chain. What it binds is not known. This sample was taken from a study of shared clonotypes between healthy human individuals. As for the study in general: Plates per donor: three CD4 naive, three CD4 memory, two CD8 naive, one CD8 memory. Overall study findings and caveats: Non-shared clonotypes were found to have lower generation probabilities than the clonotypes that were shared by all four of the sorted-subset donors.

Each replicate PCR on the sorted subsets used approximately 180 ng DNA (around 30,000 T cell genomes). Produced via immunoSEQ multiplex PCR; TCRdb's table is partial and in-frame only. Found here are about 1.5 million clones, approximately 98% of them singletons; the top ten hold around 0.45%. V dropped 4 bases and J dropped 4; count of bases not matched to a gene: 2. CDR1 and CDR2 (germline): SGHDT, YYEEEE. The CDR3 has 15 residues. The V call is TRBV5-6, the J call TRBJ2-7; 16 bases fit TRBD2. The sequenced sample consisted of naive CD4+ T cells sorted from blood. Noted subset: CD45RA+ positively selected. The receptor was derived from a young man in good health. The CDR3 nucleotides read TGTGCCAGCAGCACGGGACTAGCGGGAGGGTACGAGCAGTACTTC. It yields the protein CASSTGLAGGYEQYF.